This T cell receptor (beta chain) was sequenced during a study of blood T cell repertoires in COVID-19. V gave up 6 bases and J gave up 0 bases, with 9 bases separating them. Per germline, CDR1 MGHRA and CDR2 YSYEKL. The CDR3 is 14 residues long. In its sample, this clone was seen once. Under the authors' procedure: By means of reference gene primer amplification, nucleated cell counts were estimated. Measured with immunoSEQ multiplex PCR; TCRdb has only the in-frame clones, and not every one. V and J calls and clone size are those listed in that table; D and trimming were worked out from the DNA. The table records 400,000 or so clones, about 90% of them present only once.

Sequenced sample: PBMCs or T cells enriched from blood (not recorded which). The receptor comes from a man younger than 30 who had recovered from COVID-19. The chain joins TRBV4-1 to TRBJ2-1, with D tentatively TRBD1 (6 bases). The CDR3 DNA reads TGCGCCAGCAGTCACAGGGCCTCCTACAATGAGCAGTTCTTC. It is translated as CASSHRASYNEQFF.